One sample yielded the 20 T cell receptor beta chains listed below, sequenced in a study of shared clonotypes between healthy human individuals. The naive CD8 fraction comprised CD45RO-negative cells positively selected for CCR7 and excluded terminally differentiated effector memory CD45RA+ cells. This table comes from immunoSEQ multiplex PCR, and its TCRdb copy is limited to in-frame clones, with some not included. Of about 870,000 clones in the sample, 80% to 95% are singletons; the top ten hold 20% to 30%. Sequenced material: naive CD8+ T cells sorted from blood. The receptor source for this set is a man in his thirties or forties in good health.

There are a few counts of this clone. The J gene is TRBJ1-5, the V gene TRBV29-1; 7 positions match TRBD1. V shed 7 bases, J shed 4 bases, and the junction held 4 bases outside the gene matches. The V gene's germline CDR1 is SQVTM and CDR2 ANQGSEA. CDR3 size: 12 residues. The DNA for the CDR3 is TGCAGCGCCGGGACAGAGAATCAGCCCCAGCATTTT. Translating it yields CSAGTENQPQHF.

The rearrangement uses TRBV19 and TRBJ2-6, with D tentatively TRBD1 (5 bases). The CDR3 length is 16 residues. V lost 3 bases and J lost 0, with 9 bases in between. Germline assignment: CDR1 LNHDA and CDR2 SQIVND (reference sequence). CDR3 sequence (DNA): TGTGCCAGTAGTATCGGACACAGCTCTGGGGCCAACGTCCTGACTTTC. Its translation is CASSIGHSSGANVLTF.

This rearrangement joins TRBV19 to TRBJ2-1, with 9 bases identical to TRBD1. The V gene's germline CDR1 is LNHDA and CDR2 SQIVND (reference sequence). The V and J ends lost 3 bases and 3 bases, in that order; junction bases with no gene match: 3. This CDR3 is 15 amino acids long. The CDR3: CASSIRQGGYNEQFF. The CDR3 nucleotides read TGTGCCAGTAGTATCCGACAGGGGGGCTACAATGAGCAGTTCTTC. Complete variable domain (other parts from reference TRBV19 and TRBJ2-1): DGGITQSPKYLFRKEGQNVTLSCEQNLNHDAMYWYRQDPGQGLRLIYYSQIVNDFQKGDIAEGYSVSREKKESFPLTVTSAQKNPTAFYLCASSIRQGGYNEQFFGPGTRLTVL.

The V and J genes are TRBV27 and TRBJ1-2; D unclear. Germline loops: CDR1 MNHEY, CDR2 SMNVEV (reference sequence). V lost 4 bases, J lost 4 bases, and 13 bases lay in between. The CDR3 is made up of 14 amino acids. This CDR3 reads CASSSQAVGYGYTF. The CDR3 DNA follows: TGTGCCAGCAGTTCCCAGGCAGTCGGCTATGGCTACACCTTC.

This clone was observed a handful of times. The chain is built from TRBV15 and TRBJ2-7; TRBD1 aligns across 8 bases. V shed 1 base, J shed 5 bases, and the junction held 4 bases outside the gene matches. This CDR3 has 14 amino acids. Germline V gives CDR1 LNHNV, CDR2 YYDKDF (reference sequence). The CDR3 DNA is TGTGCCACCAGCAGAGGGACAGGGAGTAACGAGCAGTACTTC. Its translation: CATSRGTGSNEQYF.

The V call is TRBV10-3, the J call TRBJ1-1; 9 nucleotides agree with TRBD1. The CDR3 is 12 residues long. CDR1 is ENHRY, CDR2 SYGVKD, per germline. The V and J ends lost 8 bases and 4 bases, in that order; junction bases with no gene match: 2. CDR3 residues: CAILQGATEAFF. The DNA for the CDR3 is TGTGCCATCTTACAGGGGGCCACTGAAGCTTTCTTT.

The chain recombines TRBV13 with TRBJ2-1; D is ambiguous. Germline CDR1 PRHDT, CDR2 FYEKMQ (reference sequence). The CDR3 sequence is 14 residues long. Trimming removed 2 bases at V and 1 base at J, with 6 bases between. CDR3 residues: CASSLTSSYNEQFF. The DNA of the CDR3 is TGTGCCAGCAGCTTAACAAGTTCCTACAATGAGCAGTTCTTC.

J is TRBJ2-5 and V is TRBV5-5, with 7 positions matching TRBD2. The CDR3 has 19 residues. V lost 1 base to trimming and J lost 4 bases; unmatched junction nucleotides: 19. Germline V gives CDR1 SGHKS, CDR2 YYEKEE (reference sequence). The CDR3 DNA reads as TGTGCCAGCAGCTTGAGAAGGTCTTTGGCGGGAGCTGAGTTAGAGACCCAGTACTTC. Translation: CASSLRRSLAGAELETQYF.

In regard to this clone: Distinct nucleotide sequences in the sample also encode this CDR3. CDR3 in amino acids: CASSFLSSYEQYF. Written as DNA, the CDR3 is TGTGCCAGCAGCTTCTTAAGCTCCTACGAGCAGTACTTC. This chain links TRBV7-9 with TRBJ2-7; no clear D. Germline CDR1 is SEHNR and CDR2 is FQNEAQ (reference sequence). Trimming left V 3 bases short and J 0 bases short, with 6 bases between. This CDR3 comprises 13 residues.

V usage is TRBV7-2 and J usage is TRBJ2-7, with 7 bases identical to TRBD1. Germline loops: CDR1 SGHTA, CDR2 FQGNSA. Trimming at V came to 1 base and at J to 3 bases, leaving 3 bases not matched to a gene. This CDR3 has 14 residues. The chain's CDR3 is CASSLGGQNYEQYF. The DNA of the CDR3 is TGTGCCAGCAGCTTAGGGGGACAGAACTACGAGCAGTACTTC.

The V gene is TRBV6-4, the J gene TRBJ2-2, with D unclear. The V gene's germline CDR1 is MRHNA and CDR2 SNTAGT. The CDR3 is made up of 13 amino acids. The V end lost 0 bases, the J end lost 5 bases, and 4 bases lay between the germline ends. The CDR3 spells CASSDSGTGELFF. The CDR3 nucleotides read TGTGCCAGCAGTGACTCGGGGACCGGGGAGCTGTTTTTT.

Of note for this clone: The sample has other DNA sequences that encode this CDR3 too. The chain links TRBV5-4 to TRBJ2-7, with no clear D. The CDR3 totals 11 residues. Trimming left V 3 bases short and J 1 base short, with 2 bases between. Looked up from germline, CDR1 is SGHNT and CDR2 is YYREEE (reference sequence). CDR3 sequence reads: CASSSSYEQYF. The DNA of the CDR3 is TGTGCCAGCAGCTCTTCCTACGAGCAGTACTTC.

The rearrangement joins TRBV6-1 to TRBJ2-1; weak D call: TRBD2 (6 bases). The CDR3 length is 14 residues. Germline-derived CDR1 and CDR2 are MNHNS and SASEGT. Trimming took off 3 bases at V and 7 bases at J, with 13 bases between the two ends. CDR3 in amino acids: CASSDPGVGNEQFF. The CDR3 DNA sequence: TGTGCCAGCAGTGACCCGGGAGTTGGGAATGAGCAGTTCTTC.

This clone was seen a handful of times. The chain couples TRBV27 to TRBJ1-1; TRBD1 is a possible D gene (6 bases). The CDR3 is made up of 13 amino acids. The V and J ends lost 0 bases and 8 bases respectively, with 10 bases between them. Germline V lookup: CDR1 MNHEY, CDR2 SMNVEV (reference sequence). Here the CDR3 DNA reads TGTGCCAGCAGTTTATCAAGGACAGCGGAAGCTTTCTTT. Translating it yields CASSLSRTAEAFF.

J is TRBJ2-7 and V is TRBV7-6, with 10 bases lining up with TRBD2. The germline CDR1 and CDR2 sequences are SGHVS and FNYEAQ. With V trimmed by 4 bases and J by 4 bases, 7 bases remained unmatched. The CDR3 runs 15 residues. The CDR3 bases are TGTGCCAGCAGCTCCTGGACTAGCGGCGATTACGAGCAGTACTTC. It translates to CASSSWTSGDYEQYF.

The rearrangement links TRBV9 to TRBJ1-2; TRBD1 might be the D (6 bases). Germline CDR1 is SGDLS and CDR2 is YYNGEE. There are 13 residues in the CDR3. The germline V and J ends were trimmed by 3 bases and 4 bases, with 10 bases remaining between them. CDR3 nucleotide sequence: TGTGCCAGCAGCGGCCAGGGGACCTATGGCTACACCTTC. Translated, it gives CASSGQGTYGYTF.

The chain combines TRBV7-9 with TRBJ2-7; 8 bases map to TRBD2. The CDR3 has 15 residues. Germline CDR1 is SEHNR and CDR2 is FQNEAQ (reference sequence). V shed 4 bases, J shed 2 bases, and the junction held 7 bases outside the gene matches. CDR3 sequence: CASSSPDSGTYEQYF. CDR3 in DNA: TGTGCCAGCAGCTCTCCAGATAGCGGGACCTACGAGCAGTACTTC.

This chain joins TRBV27 and TRBJ1-2; 8 bases are a match to TRBD1. The CDR3 length is 14 residues. Trimming at V came to 3 bases and at J to 4 bases, leaving 4 bases not matched to a gene. The V gene's germline CDR1 is MNHEY and CDR2 SMNVEV (reference sequence). CDR3 protein: CASSFSGTGYGYTF. The CDR3 DNA reads as TGTGCCAGCAGTTTTTCCGGGACAGGCTATGGCTACACCTTC.

The rearrangement uses TRBV11-2 and TRBJ2-3; no clear D. The germline gives CDR1 SGHAT, CDR2 FQNNGV. The V and J ends lost 5 bases and 0 bases respectively, with 12 bases between them. This CDR3 contains 15 residues. CDR3 protein: CASSPTWGSTDTQYF. The CDR3 region has the DNA TGTGCCAGCAGCCCCACCTGGGGAAGCACAGATACGCAGTATTTT.

Concerning this clone: The sample has other DNA sequences that encode this CDR3 too. V usage is TRBV7-9 and J usage is TRBJ2-7; 8 nucleotides align to TRBD1. The CDR3 totals 14 residues. Germline CDR1 and CDR2: SEHNR and FQNEAQ (reference sequence). V lost 6 bases and J lost 3; bases outside the gene matches: 7. The CDR3 DNA reads as TGTGCCAGCAGTCCAACAGGGGGAATCTACGAGCAGTACTTC. Protein: CASSPTGGIYEQYF.